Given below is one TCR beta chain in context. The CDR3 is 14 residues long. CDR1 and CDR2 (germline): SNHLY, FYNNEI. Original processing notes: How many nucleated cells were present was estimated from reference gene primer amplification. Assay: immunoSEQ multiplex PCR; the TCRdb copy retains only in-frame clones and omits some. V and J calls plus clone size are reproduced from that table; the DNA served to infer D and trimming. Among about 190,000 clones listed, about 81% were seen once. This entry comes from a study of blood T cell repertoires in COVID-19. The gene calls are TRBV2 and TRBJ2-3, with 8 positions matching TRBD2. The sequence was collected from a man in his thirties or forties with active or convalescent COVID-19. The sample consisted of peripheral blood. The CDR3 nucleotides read TGTGGAAGTAACCTAGCGGGCGGAACAGATACGCAGTATTTT. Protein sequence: CGSNLAGGTDTQYF.